Each of the 16 T cell receptor beta chains below was sequenced from the same sample in a study of tumor-infiltrating lymphocytes in primary liver carcinoma. RNA and DNA were co-extracted from about 20-30 mg of unsorted bulk tissue. Total RNA amounting to around 530 ng was the source from which TCR beta cDNA was made with a constant-region primer. Slightly modified ARM-PCR, run as three nested multiplex PCR rounds, produced the TCR beta libraries. Rounds one and two of PCR, each of 9 to 11 cycles, were primed with TRBV1-TRBV30 forward primers and a C-beta reverse primer. One entry per CDR3 protein, called by TCRdb with MiXCR from the multiplex PCR reads. The data show approximately 120,000 distinct CDR3 sequences, 64% seen once. The material sequenced was liver tumor tissue from sampling region 3. The subset denotes: tumor region T3, left-lateral pole. The receptor source for this set is a woman aged 55-69 years with primary liver carcinoma and hepatitis B virus infection.

The chain combines TRBV12-3 or TRBV12-4 with TRBJ2-6, with TRBD1 as a possible D gene (6 bases). The germline V and J ends were trimmed by 4 bases and 11 bases, with 24 bases remaining between them. The length of the CDR3 is 17 residues. CDR3 sequence: CASSSTPGATGADVLTF. Written as DNA, the CDR3 is TGTGCCAGCAGTTCGACTCCAGGGGCGACTGGGGCTGACGTCCTGACTTTC.

Regarding this clonotype: A read error may produce the germline difference seen at one junction end. The V and J genes are TRBV11-2 and TRBJ2-1, with TRBD2 matching 8 bases. The CDR3 is 17 residues long. The germline CDR1 and CDR2 sequences are SGHAT and FQNNGV. CDR3 bases: TGTGCCAACAGCTTAGGTTTGGTAACGGGAGGGCCGAATGAGCAGTTCTTC. The encoded protein is CANSLGLVTGGPNEQFF.

The chain joins TRBV11-2 to TRBJ1-2, with no clear D. The CDR3 totals 13 residues. The germline CDR1 and CDR2 sequences are SGHAT and FQNNGV. Deletions cut 10 bases from V and 5 bases from J, with 17 bases between. DNA for the CDR3: TGTGCCACCAATTCCGGGATGGAATATGGCTACACCTTC. Protein product: CATNSGMEYGYTF.

With regard to this clonotype: A read error is possible here, since a much larger clone lies one base away. V usage is TRBV5-6 and J usage is TRBJ2-7; D possibly corresponds to TRBD2 (5 bases). CDR3 length equals 17 residues. Germline V gives CDR1 SGHDT, CDR2 YYEEEE. The CDR3 reads CASNLSQSPLGPYEQYF. CDR3 bases: TGTGCCAGCAACTTGAGTCAATCCCCACTAGGTCCCTACGAGCAGTACTTC.

As for this clonotype: An end of the junction does not agree with germline; a read error may underlie this. This chain links TRBV11-2 with TRBJ2-3; a weak D match, TRBD2 (5 bases). This CDR3 contains 16 residues. Germline V CDR1 and CDR2: SGHAT, FQNNGV. CDR3 loop: CASSLDERIGTDTQYF. As DNA, the CDR3 is TGCGCCAGCAGCTTAGATGAGCGGATCGGCACAGATACGCAGTATTTT.

The V gene is TRBV7-9, the J gene TRBJ2-3, with D possibly TRBD2 on 5 matching bases. Germline V lookup: CDR1 SEHNR, CDR2 FQNEAQ (reference sequence). The ends were cut back, 3 bases at V and 0 bases at J, with 7 bases in the middle. The CDR3 extends over 14 amino acids. CDR3 sequence: CASSFSGSTDTQYF. The DNA of the CDR3 is TGTGCCAGCAGCTTCTCGGGAAGCACAGATACGCAGTATTTT.

This clonotype was counted ten times or more. The chain employs TRBV6-1 and TRBJ1-1; D gene unclear. This CDR3 region has 13 residues. The V end was cut by 7 bases, the J end by 0 bases, with 9 bases between. Germline CDR1 MNHNS, CDR2 SASEGT. DNA of the CDR3: TGTGCCAGCATTCCGGGATTGAACACTGAAGCTTTCTTT. Translation: CASIPGLNTEAFF.

In this sample, this clonotype turned up many times. Since a much larger clone is just one base distant, this may be a read error. This chain connects TRBV7-9 to TRBJ2-1; 10 bases align to TRBD2. V shed 7 bases and J 5 bases; nucleotides not matched to a gene: 5. Germline CDR1 SEHNR, CDR2 FQNEAQ (reference sequence). The CDR3 is 14 residues long. DNA for the CDR3: TGTGCCAGCAACAAAGCGGGAGGGAACAATGAGCAGTTCTTC. Its translation is CASNKAGGNNEQFF.

This rearrangement joins TRBV10-3 to TRBJ1-2, with D possibly being TRBD1 (5 bases). The V and J ends lost 8 bases and 9 bases respectively, with 22 bases between them. Germline CDR1 and CDR2: ENHRY and SYGVKD. This CDR3 has 14 amino acids. The CDR3 is CAIWSGEGPPSYTF. The CDR3 DNA reads TGTGCCATCTGGTCGGGGGAGGGGCCTCCCAGCTACACCTTC.

Notes on this clonotype: One junction end does not reproduce the germline sequence, and a read error may be involved. The chain has TRBV7-9 and TRBJ2-1, with TRBD2 as a possible D gene (5 bases). The CDR3 loop spans 15 amino acids. Germline CDR1 and CDR2: SEHNR and FQNEAQ (reference sequence). CDR3 protein: CASSLADLTYIEQFF. The CDR3, as DNA: TGTGCCAGCAGCTTAGCGGACTTAACCTACATTGAGCAGTTCTTC.

Concerning this clonotype itself: At one end, the junction sequence differs from germline, possibly due to a read error. This chain uses TRBV29-1 with TRBJ1-1; D call uncertain. Germline V CDR1 and CDR2: SQVTM, ANQGSEA. CDR3 size: 13 residues. Here the CDR3 reads CSTQYGQNTEAFF. CDR3 nucleotides: TGCAGCACCCAGTATGGTCAGAACACCGAAGCTTTCTTT.

The J gene is TRBJ1-2, the V gene TRBV7-9, with no clear D. There are 13 residues in the CDR3. CDR1 is SEHNR and CDR2 is FQNEAQ in the germline V gene (reference sequence). The V and J ends lost 4 bases and 2 bases respectively, with 8 bases between them. The CDR3: CASSSVRNYGYTF. The CDR3 bases are TGTGCCAGCAGCTCTGTCAGAAACTATGGCTACACCTTC. Full variable domain (rest looked up from reference TRBV7-9 and TRBJ1-2): DTGVSQNPRHKITKRGQNVTFRCDPISEHNRLYWYRQTLGQGPEFLTYFQNEAQLEKSRLLSDRFSAERPKGSFSTLEIQRTEQGDSAMYLCASSSVRNYGYTFGSGTRLTVV.

The rearrangement uses TRBV29-1 and TRBJ2-7, with D perhaps matching TRBD1 or TRBD2 (5 bases each). The CDR3 has 14 residues. The V gene's germline CDR1 is SQVTM and CDR2 ANQGSEA. Trimming shortened V by 6 bases and J by 3 bases, and 18 bases separated the two germline ends. CDR3 in amino acids: CSVTRAQGDYEQYF. The CDR3 DNA follows: TGCAGCGTCACTAGGGCCCAAGGGGACTACGAGCAGTACTTC.

The rearrangement links TRBV7-3 to TRBJ2-3; 11 bases map to TRBD2. Germline lookup yields CDR1 SGHTA and CDR2 FQGTGA. CDR3 length: 21 residues. Trimming took 5 bases from V and 6 from J; bases not matched to a gene: 25. The CDR3 protein is CASSPLPTTSGIRFRTDTQYF. CDR3 nucleotide sequence: TGTGCCAGCAGCCCACTTCCAACGACTAGCGGGATTAGGTTCCGGACGGATACGCAGTATTTT.

With regard to this clonotype: The junction departs from germline at one end; a sequencing error may be responsible. The chain is built from TRBV11-3 and TRBJ2-3, with D hard to call. This CDR3 region has 14 residues. Germline V gives CDR1 SGHNT, CDR2 YENEEA. This chain's CDR3 is CASSLDPPIFTPFF. The DNA of the CDR3 is TGTGCCAGTAGCTTAGATCCGCCCATTTTCACCCCCTTTTTC.

Comment on this clonotype: Just one base apart from a much larger clone, this may be a read error. The V call is TRBV5-1, the J call TRBJ1-2; weak D call: TRBD1 (5 bases). Germline CDR1 SGHRS, CDR2 YFSETQ. V lost 9 bases to trimming and J lost 5 bases, with 17 bases between them. The CDR3 has 13 residues. Here the CDR3 reads CANRTGTGYGYTF. The CDR3 nucleotides read TGCGCCAACAGAACCGGGACCGGGTATGGCTACACCTTC.